Sequencing of this T cell receptor beta chain was carried out in a study of Ad26.COV2.S vaccination and SARS-CoV-2 variants. Findings and limits, study-wide: Recipients of vaccine and of placebo showed similar breadth of their non-spike TCR repertoires.

The CDR3 totals 17 residues. CDR1 and CDR2 from the germline V gene are LNHDA and SQIVND (reference sequence). V lost 1 base and J lost 0, with 13 bases in between. This clone was seen a few times. Its antigen remains unidentified. Profiling relied on immunoSEQ multiplex PCR, and the TCRdb table lists in-frame clones only, not all of them. The sample has roughly 380,000 clones, roughly 87% seen once; the top ten hold about 3.5%. Described treatment: approximately 18 received Ad26.COV2.S at low or high dose, single or two shots; about five received placebo; per-sample allocation not given. Sampling was performed 63 days after the first vaccine or placebo injection.

The sample in question was peripheral blood, obtained in a trial of Ad26.COV2.S vaccine versus placebo. The chain carries TRBV19 and TRBJ1-5; D unclear. The sequence was collected from a person between 18 and 60 years old who received the Ad26.COV2.S COVID-19 vaccine or a placebo. DNA for the CDR3: TGTGCCAGTAGTATAGTACCCCCCGCAGTTAGCAATCAGCCCCAGCATTTT. Translated: CASSIVPPAVSNQPQHF.